The source of this T cell receptor (beta chain) is a study of shared clonotypes between healthy human individuals. This clone turned up a few times. CD45RO-negative cells were positively selected for CCR7, leaving out terminally differentiated effector memory CD45RA+ cells. The CDR3 sequence is 14 residues long. The germline CDR1 and CDR2 sequences are SGDLS and YYNGEE. Trimming took 0 bases from V and 4 from J, leaving 8 bases between them. Template for every sorted-subset replicate PCR totaled about 200 ng DNA, 30,000 to 35,000 T cell genomes. TCRdb's copy holds only in-frame clones and misses some; the assay was immunoSEQ multiplex PCR. This table holds 1.5 million to 2.5 million clones, about 95% found once.

The TCR was taken from a young man in good health. Material: naive CD8+ T cells sorted from blood. The chain recombines TRBV9 with TRBJ2-1; no firm D call. For the CDR3, the DNA is TGTGCCAGCAGCGTAGTTTCCAGATACAATGAGCAGTTCTTC. Translation gives CASSVVSRYNEQFF.